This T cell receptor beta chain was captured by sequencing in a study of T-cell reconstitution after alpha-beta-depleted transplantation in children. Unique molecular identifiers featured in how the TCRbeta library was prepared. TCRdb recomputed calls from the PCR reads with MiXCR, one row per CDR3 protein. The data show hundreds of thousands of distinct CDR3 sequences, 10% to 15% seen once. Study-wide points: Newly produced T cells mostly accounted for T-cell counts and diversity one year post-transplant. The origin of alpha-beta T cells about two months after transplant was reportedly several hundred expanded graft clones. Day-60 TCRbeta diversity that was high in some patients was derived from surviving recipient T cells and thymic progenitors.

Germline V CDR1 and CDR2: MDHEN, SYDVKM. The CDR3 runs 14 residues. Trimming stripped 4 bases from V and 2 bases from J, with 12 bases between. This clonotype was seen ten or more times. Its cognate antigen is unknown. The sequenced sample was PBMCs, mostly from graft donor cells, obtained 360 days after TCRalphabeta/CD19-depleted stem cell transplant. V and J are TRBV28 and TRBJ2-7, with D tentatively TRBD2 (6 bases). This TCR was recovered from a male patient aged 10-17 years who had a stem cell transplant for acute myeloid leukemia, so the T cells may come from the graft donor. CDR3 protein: CASSWRRTTYEQYF. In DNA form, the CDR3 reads TGTGCCAGCAGTTGGCGACGGACTACCTACGAGCAGTACTTC.